What follows are 23 T cell receptor beta chains derived from one specimen sequenced in a study of early T cells in non-severe SARS-CoV-2 infection (dated by TCRdb to the early 2020s). Preparation of the library involved 5' RACE. Sequencing used a NextSeq 500. Through fastp at Q25 and MiXCR, TCRdb rebuilt clones from the public reads, retaining in-frame beta chains. Duplicate CDR3 protein sequences are folded into a single record with the most common DNA and genes. The sample contains roughly 40,000 distinct CDR3 sequences, 6% to 6.5% of them found a single time. The top ten clones comprise around 12% of the sample. Sequencing was performed on whole blood. Receptor source: an adult who was a healthcare worker with PCR-confirmed SARS-CoV-2 infection or an uninfected control (not recorded which).

This clonotype occurred many times. The chain joins TRBV4-3 to TRBJ2-2; D remains ambiguous. Trimming shortened V by 0 bases and J by 7 bases, and 6 bases separated the two germline ends. Germline V CDR1 and CDR2: LGHNA, YSLEER. This CDR3 has 13 amino acids. The DNA of the CDR3 is TGCGCCAGCAGCCAAGAAGGCGTCGGGGAGCTGTTTTTT. The encoded protein is CASSQEGVGELFF.

This clonotype was seen at least ten times. The rearrangement links TRBV20-1 to TRBJ1-2, with unresolved D. Germline V gives CDR1 DFQATT, CDR2 SNEGSKA (reference sequence). This CDR3 comprises 15 residues. V lost 1 base and J lost 1, with 13 bases in between. The CDR3, as DNA: TGCAGTGCTAGAGGCGATAGGATATTTAACTATGGCTACACCTTC. As protein: CSARGDRIFNYGYTF.

This clonotype came up many times. V is TRBV7-2 and J is TRBJ2-5; 12 bases line up with TRBD2. Trimming cost V 4 bases and J 2 bases; bases outside gene matches: 8. CDR3 length equals 17 residues. Germline V gene sequence: CDR1 SGHTA, CDR2 FQGNSA. The CDR3 nucleotides read TGTGCCAGCAGCTACAAGACTAGCGGGGGACTACAAGAGACCCAGTACTTC. Its protein product is CASSYKTSGGLQETQYF. The variable domain in full, with the rest retrieved from reference TRBV7-2 and TRBJ2-5, is GAGVSQSPSNKVTEKGKDVELRCDPISGHTALYWYRQSLGQGLEFLIYFQGNSAPDKSGLPSDRFSAERTGGSVSTLTIQRTQQEDSAVYLCASSYKTSGGLQETQYFGPGTRLLVL.

This clonotype has a handful of counts. The chain employs TRBV28 and TRBJ2-1; D may correspond to TRBD1 or TRBD2 (7 bases each). Between the trimmed V and J ends, which lost 6 bases and 4 bases, there was a span of 19 bases. This CDR3 is built from 16 residues. Germline CDR1 and CDR2: MDHEN and SYDVKM. CDR3 protein: CASSLLSRGGYNEQFF. Written as DNA, the CDR3 is TGTGCCAGCAGCTTGCTGAGCAGGGGGGGGTACAATGAGCAGTTCTTC.

The chain joins TRBV18 to TRBJ1-1; D not certain. The V gene's germline CDR1 is KGHSH and CDR2 LQKENI. The CDR3 contains 14 residues. V shed 5 bases and J shed 2 bases, with 12 bases lying between them. The CDR3 sequence is CASSAALFNTEAFF. The CDR3 region has the DNA TGTGCCAGCTCAGCCGCACTATTCAACACTGAAGCTTTCTTT.

This clonotype appeared a few times. This chain connects TRBV7-8 to TRBJ2-2; 9 positions agree with TRBD2. V shed 5 bases, J shed 4 bases, and the junction held 8 bases outside the gene matches. Germline loops: CDR1 SGHVS, CDR2 FQNEAQ. CDR3 length: 16 residues. DNA of the CDR3: TGTGCCAGCAGCCCTGTAGCGGGGGCGCCCACCGGGGAGCTGTTTTTT. This codes for CASSPVAGAPTGELFF.

V is TRBV2 and J is TRBJ1-1; 7 bases agree with TRBD1. Germline CDR1 reads SNHLY; CDR2 reads FYNNEI. The CDR3 runs to 13 residues. V lost 7 bases and J lost 1; bases outside the gene matches: 3. CDR3 nucleotides: TGTGCCAGCACGGGACAGAGGAACACTGAAGCTTTCTTT. The encoded protein is CASTGQRNTEAFF.

There are many counts of this clonotype. The chain has TRBV3-1 and TRBJ2-2; D remains unclear. Trimming took 2 bases from V and 5 from J, leaving 0 bases between them. This CDR3 is 11 amino acids long. Germline assignment: CDR1 LGHDT and CDR2 YNNKEL (reference sequence). The CDR3 DNA follows: TGTGCCAGCAGCCAAACCGGGGAGCTGTTTTTT. Amino acids: CASSQTGELFF.

In its sample, this clonotype was seen a few times. The chain recombines TRBV7-9 with TRBJ2-7; D is perhaps TRBD1 or TRBD2 (5 bases each). CDR1 is SEHNR and CDR2 is FQNEAQ in the germline V gene (reference sequence). The CDR3 has 16 residues. V was trimmed by 7 bases and J by 0 bases, leaving 19 bases between them. The DNA for the CDR3 is TGTGCCAGCACCGTTTCTTCCAGGGACGGCTCCTACGAGCAGTACTTC. Translating it yields CASTVSSRDGSYEQYF. The entire variable domain, with the rest obtained from reference TRBV7-9 and TRBJ2-7, is as follows: DTGVSQNPRHKITKRGQNVTFRCDPISEHNRLYWYRQTLGQGPEFLTYFQNEAQLEKSRLLSDRFSAERPKGSFSTLEIQRTEQGDSAMYLCASTVSSRDGSYEQYFGPGTRLTVT.

With respect to this clonotype: The final CDR3 position lacks the conserved phenylalanine or tryptophan, pointing to a likely read error. The J gene is TRBJ2-7, the V gene TRBV5-1; 13 bases fit TRBD2. From germline, CDR1 is SGHRS and CDR2 YFSETQ. V gave up 4 bases and J gave up 2 bases; unmatched junction bases: 3. The CDR3 has 15 amino acids. CDR3 nucleotide sequence: TGCGCCAGCAGCCCGACTAGCGGGGGGACCTACGAGCAGTACTTA. This translates into CASSPTSGGTYEQYL.

The sample holds a few counts of this clonotype. This chain joins TRBV7-8 and TRBJ1-5; D remains unclear. Germline loops: CDR1 SGHVS, CDR2 FQNEAQ. V dropped 1 base and J dropped 4 bases, with 2 bases sitting between them. This CDR3 region has 12 residues. The CDR3 coding sequence is TGTGCCAGCAGCTTAGTTAATCAGCCCCAGCATTTT. Its translation: CASSLVNQPQHF. Full variable domain (rest looked up from reference TRBV7-8 and TRBJ1-5): GAGVSQSPRYKVAKRGQDVALRCDPISGHVSLFWYQQALGQGPEFLTYFQNEAQLDKSGLPSDRFFAERPEGSVSTLKIQRTQQEDSAVYLCASSLVNQPQHFGDGTRLSIL.

This clonotype has a count of ten or more. The chain carries TRBV3-1 and TRBJ2-7; 9 bases agree with TRBD1. The ends lost 3 bases at V and 5 bases at J; junction bases unmatched: 8. This CDR3 comprises 15 residues. Germline-derived CDR1 and CDR2 are LGHDT and YNNKEL (reference sequence). The CDR3 sequence is CASSHRDRDFDEQYF. The DNA for the CDR3 is TGTGCCAGCAGCCACCGGGACAGGGATTTCGACGAGCAGTACTTC.

This clonotype was recorded many times. The V gene is TRBV28, the J gene TRBJ1-1, with D tentatively TRBD1 (5 bases). Deletions cut 5 bases from V and 4 bases from J, with 14 bases between. The CDR3 loop spans 14 amino acids. Germline V CDR1 and CDR2: MDHEN, SYDVKM. CDR3 DNA sequence: TGTGCCAGCAGTATCCGATGGGACGGCACTGAAGCTTTCTTT. It specifies CASSIRWDGTEAFF.

As concerns this clonotype: Just one base apart from a much larger clone, this may be a read error. The chain uses TRBV7-9 and TRBJ2-1; TRBD1 might be the D (6 bases). Trimming shortened V by 5 bases and J by 12 bases, and 14 bases separated the two germline ends. This CDR3 contains 12 residues. Germline CDR1 SEHNR, CDR2 FQNEAQ (reference sequence). The CDR3 DNA reads as TGTGCCAGCAGCCTACAGGGCTATGGGCAGTTCTTC. Its translation: CASSLQGYGQFF.

In its sample, this clonotype was seen many times. The chain has TRBV28 and TRBJ1-1, with TRBD1 as a possible D gene (5 bases). Germline CDR1 MDHEN, CDR2 SYDVKM. Trimming cost V 2 bases and J 0 bases, with 16 bases left between them. The CDR3 runs 17 residues. Written as DNA, the CDR3 is TGTGCCAGCAGTTTAACCCCGACAGATCCCATGAACACTGAAGCTTTCTTT. Its translation is CASSLTPTDPMNTEAFF.

This clonotype was counted many times. V and J are TRBV30 and TRBJ2-5; possible D gene TRBD1, 5 bases. Trimming shortened V by 4 bases and J by 0 bases, and 9 bases separated the two germline ends. This CDR3 has 13 residues. CDR1 and CDR2 from the germline V gene are GTSNPN and SVGIG (reference sequence). The CDR3 reads CAWTGPYQETQYF. The DNA for the CDR3 is TGTGCCTGGACAGGGCCGTACCAAGAGACCCAGTACTTC.

This clonotype appeared many times. The V and J genes are TRBV11-2 and TRBJ1-2; the D gene is possibly TRBD1 (5 bases). The germline V gene has CDR1 SGHAT and CDR2 FQNNGV. The length of the CDR3 is 14 residues. Trimming took 3 bases from V and 5 from J, leaving 13 bases between them. The CDR3 coding sequence is TGTGCCAGCAGCTTTGGAGGGACCCCTTATGGCTACACCTTC. It translates to CASSFGGTPYGYTF.

This chain connects TRBV6-2 or TRBV6-3 to TRBJ2-7; D remains ambiguous. From germline, CDR1 is MNHEY and CDR2 SVGEGT. There are 13 residues in the CDR3. V was cut by 2 bases and J by 5 bases, with 10 bases left in between. CDR3 nucleotides: TGTGCCAGCAGTTACATGGCTACCCACGAGCAGTACTTC. This gives the protein CASSYMATHEQYF.

This clonotype has a count of ten or more. An end of the junction differs from the germline gene, which may be a read error. The V call is TRBV2, the J call TRBJ2-7; 8 bases align to TRBD1. CDR3 size: 14 residues. Germline assignment: CDR1 SNHLY and CDR2 FYNNEI. CDR3 sequence reads: CAGRGPHDSGEQYF. The CDR3 region has the DNA TGTGCCGGCAGGGGGCCCCACGATTCTGGCGAGCAGTACTTC.

This clonotype occurred a few times. The V and J genes are TRBV6-4 and TRBJ2-1; D ambiguous. CDR1 and CDR2 from the germline V gene are MRHNA and SNTAGT. Trimming stripped 8 bases from V and 9 bases from J, with 20 bases between. The CDR3 totals 14 residues. Here the CDR3 DNA reads TGTGCCAGCTCCGGCAGCCCCCTAGGCATTGAGCAGTTCTTC. It is translated as CASSGSPLGIEQFF.

The sample holds a few counts of this clonotype. The V call is TRBV2, the J call TRBJ2-3, with D tentatively TRBD2 (5 bases). This CDR3 comprises 13 residues. The V end was cut by 5 bases, the J end by 6 bases, with 12 bases between. CDR1 is SNHLY, CDR2 FYNNEI, per germline. This CDR3 reads CASSTDYSDTQYF. CDR3 nucleotides: TGTGCCAGCAGTACCGACTACTCCGATACGCAGTATTTT. The whole variable domain, filled in from reference TRBV2 and TRBJ2-3, reads EPEVTQTPSHQVTQMGQEVILRCVPISNHLYFYWYRQILGQKVEFLVSFYNNEISEKSEIFDDQFSVERPDGSNFTLKIRSTKLEDSAMYFCASSTDYSDTQYFGPGTRLTVL.

This clonotype was found a few times. This rearrangement joins TRBV6-5 to TRBJ2-1, with TRBD2 matching 10 bases. The V and J ends lost 2 bases and 2 bases, in that order; junction bases with no gene match: 6. The CDR3 is 17 amino acids. CDR1 is MNHEY and CDR2 is SVGAGI in the germline V gene. In DNA form, the CDR3 reads TGTGCCAGCAGTTACCCTCAGCGGGGGGGGACCTACAATGAGCAGTTCTTC. Amino acids: CASSYPQRGGTYNEQFF.

Only a few counts were recorded for this clonotype. The chain uses TRBV6-1 and TRBJ2-7; 10 bases are a match to TRBD1. With 8 bases clipped from V and 5 bases from J, the junction kept 9 bases outside the gene matches. The V gene's germline CDR1 is MNHNS and CDR2 SASEGT. This CDR3 is 14 amino acids long. The CDR3 loop reads CASFQDRGNNEQYF. For the CDR3, the DNA is TGTGCCAGCTTTCAGGACAGGGGGAACAACGAGCAGTACTTC.